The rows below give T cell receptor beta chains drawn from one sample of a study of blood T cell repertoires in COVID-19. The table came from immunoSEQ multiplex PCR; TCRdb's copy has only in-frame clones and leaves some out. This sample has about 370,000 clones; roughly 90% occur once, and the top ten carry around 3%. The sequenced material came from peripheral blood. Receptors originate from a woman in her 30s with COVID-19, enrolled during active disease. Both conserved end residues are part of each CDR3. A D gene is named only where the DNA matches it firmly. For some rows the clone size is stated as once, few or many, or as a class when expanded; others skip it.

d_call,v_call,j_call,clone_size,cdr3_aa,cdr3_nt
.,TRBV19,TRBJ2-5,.,CASSMGRQETQYF,TGTGCCAGTAGTATGGGGAGACAAGAGACCCAGTACTTC
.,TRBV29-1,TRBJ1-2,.,CSVEGGNGYTF,TGCAGCGTTGAGGGAGGAAATGGCTACACCTTC
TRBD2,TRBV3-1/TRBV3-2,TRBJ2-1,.,CASSRREGYNEQFF,TGTGCCAGCAGCAGGCGGGAGGGATACAATGAGCAGTTCTTC
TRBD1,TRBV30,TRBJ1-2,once,CAWSGRAGTDPPGYTF,TGTGCCTGGAGCGGCCGGGCCGGGACAGACCCCCCTGGCTACACCTTC
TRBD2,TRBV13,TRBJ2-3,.,CASSLTGGPPDTQYF,TGTGCCAGCAGCTTAACGGGGGGGCCGCCAGATACGCAGTATTTT
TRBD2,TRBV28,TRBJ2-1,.,CASSLPGGEQFF,TGTGCCAGCAGTCTCCCGGGGGGGGAGCAGTTCTTC
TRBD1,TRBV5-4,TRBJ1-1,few,CASSLETGGTEAFF,TGTGCCAGCAGCTTAGAGACAGGGGGAACTGAAGCTTTCTTT
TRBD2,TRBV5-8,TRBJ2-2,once,CASSLGLAGVSVGNTGELFF,TGTGCCAGCAGCTTGGGACTAGCGGGAGTATCGGTAGGGAACACCGGGGAGCTGTTTTTT
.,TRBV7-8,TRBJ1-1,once,CASSFPGRGALNTEAFF,TGTGCCAGCAGCTTTCCCGGCCGGGGTGCCCTAAACACTGAAGCTTTCTTT
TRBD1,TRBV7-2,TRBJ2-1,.,CASSLALPRQGNNEQFF,TGTGCCAGCAGCTTAGCCCTACCACGACAGGGAAACAATGAGCAGTTCTTC
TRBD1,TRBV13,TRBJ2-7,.,CASSPGQGGYEQYF,TGTGCCAGCAGCCCTGGACAGGGTGGCTACGAGCAGTACTTC
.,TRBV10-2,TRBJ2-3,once,CASSEKGFADTQYF,TGCGCCAGCAGTGAGAAGGGGTTCGCAGATACGCAGTATTTT
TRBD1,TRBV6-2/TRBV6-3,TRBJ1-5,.,CASSWRGQETQPQHF,TGTGCCAGCAGTTGGAGGGGGCAAGAGACTCAGCCCCAGCATTTT
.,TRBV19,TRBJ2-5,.,CASSIRPQGETQYF,TGTGCCAGTAGTATCCGACCCCAGGGGGAGACCCAGTACTTC
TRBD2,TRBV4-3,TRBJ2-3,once,CASSQDRLAGAPDTQYF,TGCGCCAGCAGCCAAGATCGGCTAGCGGGAGCCCCAGATACGCAGTATTTT
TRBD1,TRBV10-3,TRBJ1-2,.,CAISPDGQGLSGYTF,TGTGCCATCAGTCCAGATGGACAGGGATTGAGTGGCTACACCTTC
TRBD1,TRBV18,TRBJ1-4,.,CASSPSRTGGKLFF,TGTGCCAGCTCACCCTCCCGAACAGGGGGAAAACTGTTTTTT
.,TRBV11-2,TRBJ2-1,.,CASSSVTTPAYNEQFF,TGTGCCAGCAGCTCCGTGACAACTCCAGCTTACAATGAGCAGTTCTTC
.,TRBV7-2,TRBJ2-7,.,CASSTYWTGAYEQYF,TGTGCCAGCAGCACCTATTGGACTGGAGCCTACGAGCAGTACTTC
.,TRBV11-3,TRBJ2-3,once,CASSLEGRWKRGGDTDTQYF,TGTGCCAGCAGCTTAGAAGGAAGGTGGAAGAGGGGAGGAGACACAGATACGCAGTATTTT
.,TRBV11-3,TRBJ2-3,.,CASSLGAGVDGTDTQYF,TGTGCCAGCAGCTTAGGGGCAGGGGTTGACGGCACAGATACGCAGTATTTT
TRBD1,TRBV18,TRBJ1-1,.,CASSLQGASTEAFF,TGTGCCAGCTCGCTACAGGGGGCGAGCACTGAAGCTTTCTTT
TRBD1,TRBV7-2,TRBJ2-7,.,CASSAGTDFGEQYF,TGTGCCAGCAGCGCCGGGACAGACTTTGGGGAGCAGTACTTC
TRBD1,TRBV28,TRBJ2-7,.,CASRLRDRYYEQYF,TGTGCCAGCCGGCTCCGGGACAGATACTACGAGCAGTACTTC
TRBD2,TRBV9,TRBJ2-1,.,CASSVAGGSNEQFF,TGTGCCAGCAGCGTAGCGGGCGGGAGCAATGAGCAGTTCTTC
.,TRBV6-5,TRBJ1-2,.,CASSYYGQNYGYTF,TGTGCCAGCAGTTACTACGGACAGAACTATGGCTACACCTTC
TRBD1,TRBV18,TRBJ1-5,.,CASSSDRGWRNQPQHF,TGTGCCAGCTCATCCGACAGGGGTTGGCGCAATCAGCCCCAGCATTTT
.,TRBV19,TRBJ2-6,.,CASTRGSVIRSGANVLTF,TGTGCCAGTACGAGAGGGTCCGTAATCCGCTCTGGGGCCAACGTCCTGACTTTC
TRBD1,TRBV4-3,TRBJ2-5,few,CASSQDSRGQGETQYF,TGCGCCAGCAGCCAAGACTCAAGGGGACAGGGGGAGACCCAGTACTTC
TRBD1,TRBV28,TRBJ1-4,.,CASSRQGIREKLFF,TGTGCCAGCAGCCGACAGGGGATACGGGAAAAACTGTTTTTT
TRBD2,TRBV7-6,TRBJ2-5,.,CASSLVNEAGAPSTQYF,TGTGCCAGCAGCTTGGTAAACGAAGCGGGGGCCCCGAGTACCCAGTACTTC
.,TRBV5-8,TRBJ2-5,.,CASSLRARRSQYF,TGTGCCAGCAGCTTGCGAGCCCGGAGGTCCCAGTACTTC
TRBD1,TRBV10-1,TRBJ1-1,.,CASSDQGTGNTEAFF,TGCGCCAGCAGTGATCAAGGGACAGGGAACACTGAAGCTTTCTTT
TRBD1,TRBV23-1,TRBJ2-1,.,CASSQSRGTGSSNEQFF,TGCGCCAGCAGTCAATCGCGAGGGACAGGGAGCAGCAATGAGCAGTTCTTC
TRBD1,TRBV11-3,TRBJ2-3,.,CASSWTGSDTQYF,TGTGCCAGCAGCTGGACAGGGTCAGATACGCAGTATTTT
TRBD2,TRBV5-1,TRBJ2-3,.,CASADLSGSTDTQYF,TGCGCCAGCGCCGACCTTAGCGGGAGCACAGATACGCAGTATTTT
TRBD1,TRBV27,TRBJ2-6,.,CASRRTGYLGGANVLTF,TGTGCCAGCCGGAGGACAGGGTATCTTGGTGGGGCCAACGTCCTGACTTTC
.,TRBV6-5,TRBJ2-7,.,CASSYPELGSEQYF,TGTGCCAGCAGTTACCCCGAGTTGGGCTCCGAGCAGTACTTC
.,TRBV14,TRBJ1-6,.,CASSQEQGLRGNYNSPLHF,TGTGCCAGCAGCCAAGAGCAGGGTTTAAGGGGTAACTATAATTCACCCCTCCACTTT
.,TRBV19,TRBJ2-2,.,CASSIGSPGELFF,TGTGCCAGTAGTATCGGTAGCCCCGGGGAGCTGTTTTTT
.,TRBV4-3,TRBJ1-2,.,CASSQVAGPRVDGYTF,TGCGCCAGCAGCCAAGTTGCGGGACCAAGGGTGGATGGCTACACCTTC
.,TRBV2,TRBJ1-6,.,CASSEAGRRGLNSPLHF,TGTGCCAGCAGTGAAGCCGGCCGTCGGGGGTTGAATTCACCCCTCCACTTT